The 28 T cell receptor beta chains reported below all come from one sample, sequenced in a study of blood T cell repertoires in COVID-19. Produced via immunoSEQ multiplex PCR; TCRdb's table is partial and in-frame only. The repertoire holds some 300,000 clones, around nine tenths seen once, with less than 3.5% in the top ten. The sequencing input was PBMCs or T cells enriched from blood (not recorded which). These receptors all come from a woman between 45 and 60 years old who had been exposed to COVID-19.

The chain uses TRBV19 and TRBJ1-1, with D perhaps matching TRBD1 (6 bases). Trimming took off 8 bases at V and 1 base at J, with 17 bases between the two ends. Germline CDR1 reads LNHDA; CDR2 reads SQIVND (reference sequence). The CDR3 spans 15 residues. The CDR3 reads CASARKRGTNTEAFF. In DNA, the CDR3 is TGTGCCAGTGCCCGGAAGAGGGGGACGAACACTGAAGCTTTCTTT.

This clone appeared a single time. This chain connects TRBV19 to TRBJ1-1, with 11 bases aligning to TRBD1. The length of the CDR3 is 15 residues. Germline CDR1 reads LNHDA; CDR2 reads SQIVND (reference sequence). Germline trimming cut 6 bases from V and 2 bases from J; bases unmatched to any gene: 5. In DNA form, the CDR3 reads TGTGCCAGTAGGCGGACAGGGGGCTTTAACACTGAAGCTTTCTTT. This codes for CASRRTGGFNTEAFF.

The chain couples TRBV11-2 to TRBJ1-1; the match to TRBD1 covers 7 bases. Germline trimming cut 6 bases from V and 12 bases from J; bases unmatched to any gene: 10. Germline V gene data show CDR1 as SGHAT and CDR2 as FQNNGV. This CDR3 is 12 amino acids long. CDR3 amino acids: CASRGTVGITFF. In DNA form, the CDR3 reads TGTGCCAGCAGAGGGACAGTGGGGATAACTTTCTTT.

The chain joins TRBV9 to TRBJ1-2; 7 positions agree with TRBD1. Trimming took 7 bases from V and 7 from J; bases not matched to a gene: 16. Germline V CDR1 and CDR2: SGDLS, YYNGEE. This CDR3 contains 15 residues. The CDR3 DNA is TGTGCCAGCCGCCGGGAGACAGGGACCCTCAGTGGCTACACCTTC. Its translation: CASRRETGTLSGYTF. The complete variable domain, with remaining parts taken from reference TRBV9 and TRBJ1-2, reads DSGVTQTPKHLITATGQRVTLRCSPRSGDLSVYWYQQSLDQGLQFLIQYYNGEERAKGNILERFSAQQFPDLHSELNLSSLELGDSALYFCASRRETGTLSGYTFGSGTRLTVV.

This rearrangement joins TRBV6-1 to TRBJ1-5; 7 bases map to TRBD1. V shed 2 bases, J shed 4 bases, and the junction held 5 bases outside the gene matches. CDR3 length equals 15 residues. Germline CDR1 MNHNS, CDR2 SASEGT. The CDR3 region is CASSEYRGPNQPQHF. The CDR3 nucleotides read TGTGCCAGCAGTGAATACAGGGGTCCGAATCAGCCCCAGCATTTT.

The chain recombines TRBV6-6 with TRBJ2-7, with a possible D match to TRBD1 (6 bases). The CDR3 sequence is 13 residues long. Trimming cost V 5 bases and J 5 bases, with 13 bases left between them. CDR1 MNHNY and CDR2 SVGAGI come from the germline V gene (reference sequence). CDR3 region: CASSHTSGDEQYF. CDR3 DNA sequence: TGTGCCAGCAGTCATACCTCAGGGGACGAGCAGTACTTC.

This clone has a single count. The CDR3 here is CASSPPKNPGQGDYGYTF. DNA of the CDR3: TGTGCCAGCTCACCACCGAAGAACCCGGGACAGGGCGACTATGGCTACACCTTC. The chain has TRBV18 and TRBJ1-2; 9 bases map to TRBD1. The CDR3 has 18 residues. V gave up 0 bases and J gave up 3 bases; unmatched junction bases: 11. Germline assignment: CDR1 KGHSH and CDR2 LQKENI.

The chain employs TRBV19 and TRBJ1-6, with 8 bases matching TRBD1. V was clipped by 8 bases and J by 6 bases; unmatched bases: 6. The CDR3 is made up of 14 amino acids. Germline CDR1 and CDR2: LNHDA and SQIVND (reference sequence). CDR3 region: CASSTGATNSPLHF. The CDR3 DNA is TGTGCCAGTTCGACAGGGGCCACTAATTCACCCCTCCACTTT.

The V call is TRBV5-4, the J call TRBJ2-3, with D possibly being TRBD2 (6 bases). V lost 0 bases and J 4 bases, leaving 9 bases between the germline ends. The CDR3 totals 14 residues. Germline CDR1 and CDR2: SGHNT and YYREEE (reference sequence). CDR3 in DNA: TGTGCCAGCAGCTTGGGACTAGATGCAGATACGCAGTATTTT. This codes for CASSLGLDADTQYF.

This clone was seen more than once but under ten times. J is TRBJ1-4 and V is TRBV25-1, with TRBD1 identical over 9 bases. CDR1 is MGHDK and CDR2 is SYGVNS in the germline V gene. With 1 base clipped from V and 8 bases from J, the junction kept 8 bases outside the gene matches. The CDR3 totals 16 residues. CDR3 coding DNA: TGTGCCAGCAGTGAATTGGCGGGACAGGGTCTGGAAAAACTGTTTTTT. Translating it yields CASSELAGQGLEKLFF. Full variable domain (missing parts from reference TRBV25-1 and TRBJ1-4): EADIYQTPRYLVIGTGKKITLECSQTMGHDKMYWYQQDPGMELHLIHYSYGVNSTEKGDLSSESTVSRIRTEHFPLTLESARPSHTSQYLCASSELAGQGLEKLFFGSGTQLSVL.

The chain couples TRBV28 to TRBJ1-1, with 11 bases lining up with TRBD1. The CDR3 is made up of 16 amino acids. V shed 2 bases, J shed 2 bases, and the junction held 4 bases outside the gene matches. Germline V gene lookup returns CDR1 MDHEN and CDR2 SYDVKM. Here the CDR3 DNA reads TGTGCCAGCAGTTTACGGACAGGGGGCAGAAACACTGAAGCTTTCTTT. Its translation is CASSLRTGGRNTEAFF.

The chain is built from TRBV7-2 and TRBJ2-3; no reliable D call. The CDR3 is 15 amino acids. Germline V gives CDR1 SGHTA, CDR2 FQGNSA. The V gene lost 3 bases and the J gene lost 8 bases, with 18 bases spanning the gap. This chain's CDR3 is CASSFAEPPSGTQYF. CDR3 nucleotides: TGTGCCAGCAGCTTTGCAGAACCTCCTTCGGGTACGCAGTATTTT.

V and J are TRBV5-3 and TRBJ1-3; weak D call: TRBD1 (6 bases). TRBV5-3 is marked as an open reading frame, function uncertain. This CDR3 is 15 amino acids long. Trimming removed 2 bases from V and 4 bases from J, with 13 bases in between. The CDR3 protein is CARSFGTPDGNTIYF. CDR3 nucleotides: TGTGCCAGAAGCTTCGGGACACCGGACGGAAACACCATATATTTT.

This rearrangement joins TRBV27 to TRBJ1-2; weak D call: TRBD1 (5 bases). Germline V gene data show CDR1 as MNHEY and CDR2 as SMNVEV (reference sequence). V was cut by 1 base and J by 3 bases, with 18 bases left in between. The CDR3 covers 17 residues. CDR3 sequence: CASSLYFWSGFYYGYTF. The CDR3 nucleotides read TGTGCCAGCAGTTTATATTTCTGGTCAGGGTTTTACTATGGCTACACCTTC.

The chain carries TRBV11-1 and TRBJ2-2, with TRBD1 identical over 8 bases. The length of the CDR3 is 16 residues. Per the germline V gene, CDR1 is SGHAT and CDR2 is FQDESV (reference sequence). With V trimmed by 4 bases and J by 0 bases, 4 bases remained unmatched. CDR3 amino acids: CASSSVQGANTGELFF. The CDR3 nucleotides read TGTGCCAGCAGCTCTGTACAGGGGGCGAACACCGGGGAGCTGTTTTTT. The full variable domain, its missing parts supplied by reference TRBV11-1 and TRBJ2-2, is EAEVAQSPRYKITEKSQAVAFWCDPISGHATLYWYRQILGQGPELLVQFQDESVVDDSQLPKDRFSAERLKGVDSTLKIQPAELGDSAMYLCASSSVQGANTGELFFGEGSRLTVL.

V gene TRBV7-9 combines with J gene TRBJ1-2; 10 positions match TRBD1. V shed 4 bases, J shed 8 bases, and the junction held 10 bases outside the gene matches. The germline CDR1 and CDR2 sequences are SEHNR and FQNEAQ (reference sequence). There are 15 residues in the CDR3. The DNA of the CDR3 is TGTGCCAGCAGCTCCGACTGGACAGGGGGTACCGGCTACACCTTC. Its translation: CASSSDWTGGTGYTF.

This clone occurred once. CDR3 amino acids: CASSSEVNEQYF. The CDR3 bases are TGCGCCAGCAGTAGCGAGGTAAACGAGCAGTACTTC. V usage is TRBV5-1 and J usage is TRBJ2-7; possibly TRBD2 for D (5 bases). In germline, CDR1 is SGHRS, CDR2 YFSETQ. Trimming shortened V by 5 bases and J by 5 bases, and 11 bases separated the two germline ends. The CDR3 is 12 amino acids.

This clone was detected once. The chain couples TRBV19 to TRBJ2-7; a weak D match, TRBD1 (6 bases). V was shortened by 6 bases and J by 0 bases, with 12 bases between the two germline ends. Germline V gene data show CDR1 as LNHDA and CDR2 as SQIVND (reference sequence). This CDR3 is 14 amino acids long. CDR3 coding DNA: TGTGCCAGTAGAACAGGGACAAGCTCCTACGAGCAGTACTTC. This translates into CASRTGTSSYEQYF.

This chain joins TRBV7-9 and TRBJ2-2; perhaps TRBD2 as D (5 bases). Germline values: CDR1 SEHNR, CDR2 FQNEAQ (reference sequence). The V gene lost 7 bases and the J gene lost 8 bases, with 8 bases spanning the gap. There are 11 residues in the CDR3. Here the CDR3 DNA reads TGTGCCAGCACCTGGAGGGGGGAGCTGTTTTTT. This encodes CASTWRGELFF.

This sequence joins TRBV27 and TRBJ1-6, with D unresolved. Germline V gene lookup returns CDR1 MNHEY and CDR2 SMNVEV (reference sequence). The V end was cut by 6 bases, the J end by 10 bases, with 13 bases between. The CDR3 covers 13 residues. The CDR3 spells CASSFFENSPLHF. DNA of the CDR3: TGTGCCAGCAGCTTTTTCGAGAACTCACCCCTCCACTTT.

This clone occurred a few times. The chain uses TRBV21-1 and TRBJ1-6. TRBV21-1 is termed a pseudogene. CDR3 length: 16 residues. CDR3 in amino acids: CASSKDQARGNSPLHF. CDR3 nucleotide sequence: TGTGCCAGCAGCAAAGACCAGGCTCGGGGAAATTCACCCCTCCACTTT.

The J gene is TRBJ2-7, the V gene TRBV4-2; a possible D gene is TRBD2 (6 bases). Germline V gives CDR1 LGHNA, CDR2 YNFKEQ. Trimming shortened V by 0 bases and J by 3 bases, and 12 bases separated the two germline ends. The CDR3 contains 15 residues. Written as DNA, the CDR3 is TGTGCCAGCAGCCAAGAGGAGGGCAGAAACTACGAGCAGTACTTC. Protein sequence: CASSQEEGRNYEQYF.

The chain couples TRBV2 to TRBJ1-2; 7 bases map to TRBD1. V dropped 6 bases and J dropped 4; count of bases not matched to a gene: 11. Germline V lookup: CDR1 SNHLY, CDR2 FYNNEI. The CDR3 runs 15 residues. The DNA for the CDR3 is TGTGCCAGCAGAGCTGACAGGGTGGCGGGCTATGGCTACACCTTC. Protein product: CASRADRVAGYGYTF.

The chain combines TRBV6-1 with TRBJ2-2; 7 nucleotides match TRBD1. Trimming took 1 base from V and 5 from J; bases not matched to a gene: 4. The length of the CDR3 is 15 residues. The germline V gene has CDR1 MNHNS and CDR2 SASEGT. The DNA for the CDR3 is TGTGCCAGCAGTGAAGAGGGGGCAAAAACCGGGGAGCTGTTTTTT. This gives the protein CASSEEGAKTGELFF.

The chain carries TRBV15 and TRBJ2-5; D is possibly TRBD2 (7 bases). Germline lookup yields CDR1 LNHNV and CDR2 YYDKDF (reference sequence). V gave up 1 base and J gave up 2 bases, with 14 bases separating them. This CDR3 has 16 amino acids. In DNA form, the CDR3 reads TGTGCCACCAGCAGAGCGTGGGGGGGGCCACAAGAGACCCAGTACTTC. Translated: CATSRAWGGPQETQYF. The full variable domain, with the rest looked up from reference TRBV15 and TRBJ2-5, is DAMVIQNPRYQVTQFGKPVTLSCSQTLNHNVMYWYQQKSSQAPKLLFHYYDKDFNNEADTPDNFQSRRPNTSFCFLDIRSPGLGDTAMYLCATSRAWGGPQETQYFGPGTRLLVL.

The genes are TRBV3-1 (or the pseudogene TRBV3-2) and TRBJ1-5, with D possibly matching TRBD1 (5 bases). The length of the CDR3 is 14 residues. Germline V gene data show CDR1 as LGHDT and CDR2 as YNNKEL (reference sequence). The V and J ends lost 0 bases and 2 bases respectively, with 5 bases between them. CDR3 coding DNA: TGTGCCAGCAGCCAAGAAGGGGGCAATCAGCCCCAGCATTTT. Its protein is CASSQEGGNQPQHF.

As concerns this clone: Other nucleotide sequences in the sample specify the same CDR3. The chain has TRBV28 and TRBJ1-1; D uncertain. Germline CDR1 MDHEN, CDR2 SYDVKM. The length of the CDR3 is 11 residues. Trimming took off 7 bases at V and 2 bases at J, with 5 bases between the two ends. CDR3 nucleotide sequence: TGTGCCAGCACCCTAAACACTGAAGCTTTCTTT. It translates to CASTLNTEAFF.

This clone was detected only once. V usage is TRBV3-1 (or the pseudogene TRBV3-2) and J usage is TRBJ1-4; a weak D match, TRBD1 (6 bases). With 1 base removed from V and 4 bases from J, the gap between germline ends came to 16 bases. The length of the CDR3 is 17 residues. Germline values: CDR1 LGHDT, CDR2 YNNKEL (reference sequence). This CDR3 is CASSQGTAYTSNEKLFF. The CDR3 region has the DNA TGTGCCAGCAGCCAAGGGACAGCTTATACTAGTAATGAAAAACTGTTTTTT.